These T cell receptor beta chains were read from a single sample in a study of T cells expressing NK-cell markers. TCRdb reprocessed the 5' RACE reads; each CDR3 protein has one entry and no DNA is given. Here the sample table reports a few hundred thousand distinct CDR3 sequences. Sequencing was carried out using blood T cells: a sorted CD56 or NKG2C T cell subset, CD4+ or CD8+ T cells, or bulk PBMC T cells (not recorded which). These receptors were obtained from a man between 18 and 35 years old in good health. Both conserved end residues are part of each CDR3.

J,V,CDR3
TRBJ2-3,TRBV6-1,CASRGGSLVPDTQYF
TRBJ2-4,TRBV5-1,CASSSWTGSNIQYF
TRBJ2-1,TRBV5-1,CASTMRVAGGNEQFF
TRBJ2-1,TRBV20-1,CSAGRTGPDNEQFF
TRBJ2-7,TRBV10-3,CAISESSQGRPYEQYF
TRBJ2-5,TRBV7-2,CASSFQTGTQETQYF
TRBJ2-7,TRBV9,CASSVRGENEQYF
TRBJ2-3,TRBV6-5,CASSYSGDSTDTQYF
TRBJ2-5,TRBV20-1,CSAVDPRGPETQYF
TRBJ1-6,TRBV25-1,CASSDWEWFSPLHF
TRBJ2-3,TRBV7-2,CASSRGLDLQYF
TRBJ2-1,TRBV29-1,CSVSGRTYNEQFF
TRBJ1-2,TRBV27,CASSFRGNYGYTF
TRBJ2-7,TRBV30,CACGTGGHYSYEQYF
TRBJ2-3,TRBV12-3/TRBV12-4,CASSSLQGDRNTQYF
TRBJ2-1,TRBV4-2,CASSQEVGEQFF
TRBJ2-4,TRBV6-6,CASSYSMTSEYF
TRBJ1-4,TRBV5-5,CASSPGTGKLFF
TRBJ2-1,TRBV28,CASRGQGLGQYNEQFF
TRBJ2-7,TRBV10-3,CAISYDGYEQYF
TRBJ1-1,TRBV7-2,CASSLGQGSPFF
TRBJ2-1,TRBV7-2,CASSPPPASSYNEQFF
TRBJ2-3,TRBV20-1,CSASGLADTPDTQYF
TRBJ2-3,TRBV3-1,CASSQGHGADTQYF
TRBJ2-1,TRBV7-9,CASSLVLAYNEQFF
TRBJ2-7,TRBV27,CASSFRGDIIF
TRBJ2-5,TRBV12-3/TRBV12-4,CASIPGGQETQYF
TRBJ2-1,TRBV19,CASSSPGVVAGIYNEQFF
TRBJ1-4,TRBV20-1,CSARPNRDYNEKLFF
TRBJ2-3,TRBV20-1,CSARAGQGITDTQYF
TRBJ1-2,TRBV11-1,CASRKTQGGGYTF
TRBJ2-1,TRBV15,CATSRDTLEGNEQFF
TRBJ2-7,TRBV28,CASSLDLRSPYF
TRBJ2-2,TRBV5-1,CASSLQGMSDTGELFF
TRBJ1-1,TRBV5-1,CASSPGSENTEAFF
TRBJ2-1,TRBV10-3,CAISGSDSSYNEQFF
TRBJ2-1,TRBV6-2/TRBV6-3,CASSNRDPQFF
TRBJ2-2,TRBV11-3,CASSPTTTGELFF
TRBJ2-7,TRBV12-3/TRBV12-4,CASMGRYEQYF
TRBJ2-1,TRBV11-1,CASSLGGTERDEQFF
TRBJ1-3,TRBV9,CASSVETRGAGNTIYF
TRBJ2-1,TRBV11-1,CASSLTGPVNNEQFF
TRBJ2-3,TRBV6-2/TRBV6-3,CASSYPFRTGASTDTQYF
TRBJ2-1,TRBV29-1,CSVEDYGMVGYNEQFF